What follows describes a single T cell receptor beta chain. The sample belongs to a study of control samples from healthy donors and cancer patients. Profiling relied on immunoSEQ multiplex PCR, and the TCRdb table lists in-frame clones only, not all of them. The data hold 40,000 to 45,000 clones, with approximately 70% observed a single time. Germline CDR1 GTSNPN, CDR2 SVGIG (reference sequence). The CDR3 totals 17 residues. Trimming left V 2 bases short and J 0 bases short, with 20 bases between. Source material: formalin-fixed, paraffin-embedded tissue. The clonotype was recovered from a male donor with melanoma. The V and J genes are TRBV30 and TRBJ2-7; D gene ambiguous. The CDR3 here is CAWSPDPGEVSSYEQYF. The CDR3, as DNA: TGTGCCTGGAGTCCCGACCCAGGAGAGGTTAGCTCCTACGAGCAGTACTTC.